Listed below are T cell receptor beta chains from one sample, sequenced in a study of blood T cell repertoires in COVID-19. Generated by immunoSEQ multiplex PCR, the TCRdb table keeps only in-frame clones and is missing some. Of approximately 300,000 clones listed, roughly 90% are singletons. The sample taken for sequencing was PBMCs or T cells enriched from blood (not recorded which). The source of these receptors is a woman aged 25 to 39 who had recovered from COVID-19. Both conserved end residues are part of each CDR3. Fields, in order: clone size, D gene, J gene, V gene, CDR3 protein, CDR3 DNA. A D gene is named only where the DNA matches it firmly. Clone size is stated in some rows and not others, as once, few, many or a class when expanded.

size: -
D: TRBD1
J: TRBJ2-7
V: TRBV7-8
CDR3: CASSLVHSGDRGYEQYF
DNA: TGTGCCAGCAGCTTAGTTCATTCGGGGGACAGGGGCTACGAGCAGTACTTC

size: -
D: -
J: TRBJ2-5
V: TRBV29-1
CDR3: CSVDRLLVETQYF
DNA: TGCAGCGTAGACAGATTGTTAGTTGAGACCCAGTACTTC

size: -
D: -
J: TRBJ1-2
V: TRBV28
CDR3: CASLGLHHYGYTF
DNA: TGTGCCAGCTTGGGGCTCCACCACTATGGCTACACCTTC

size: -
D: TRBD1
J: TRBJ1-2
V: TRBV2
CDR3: CASSAVTGAYGYTF
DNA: TGTGCCAGCAGCGCCGTAACAGGGGCCTATGGCTACACCTTC

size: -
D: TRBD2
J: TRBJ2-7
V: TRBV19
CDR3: CASSPHAGTSDLRINEQYF
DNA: TGTGCCAGTAGTCCCCACGCCGGGACTAGCGACCTCCGTATCAACGAGCAGTACTTC

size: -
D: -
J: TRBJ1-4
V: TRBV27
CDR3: CASSLSWGENEKLFF
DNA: TGTGCCAGCAGTTTGTCGTGGGGAGAGAATGAAAAACTGTTTTTT

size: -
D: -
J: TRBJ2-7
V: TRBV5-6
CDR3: CASSSSGEQYF
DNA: TGTGCCAGCAGCTCCTCCGGGGAGCAGTACTTC

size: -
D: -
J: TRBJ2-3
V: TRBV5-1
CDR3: CASSNGDTQYF
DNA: TGCGCCAGCTCCAACGGGGATACGCAGTATTTT

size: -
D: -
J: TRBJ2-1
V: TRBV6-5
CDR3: CASSYSVGSGYNEQFF
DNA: TGTGCCAGCAGTTACTCTGTCGGGAGTGGCTACAATGAGCAGTTCTTC

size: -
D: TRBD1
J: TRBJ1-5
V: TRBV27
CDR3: CASSPRTGSLQPQHF
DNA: TGTGCCAGCAGCCCGAGGACAGGGAGTCTTCAGCCCCAGCATTTT

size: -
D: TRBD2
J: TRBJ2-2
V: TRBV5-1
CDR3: CASSLQGGSRTGELFF
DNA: TGCGCCAGCAGCTTGCAGGGCGGGAGTCGAACCGGGGAGCTGTTTTTT

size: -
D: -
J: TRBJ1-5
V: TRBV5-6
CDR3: CASSLAKSGPQHF
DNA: TGTGCCAGCAGCTTAGCCAAATCCGGGCCCCAGCATTTT

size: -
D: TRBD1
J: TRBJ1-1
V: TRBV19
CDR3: CASSYRGNTEAFF
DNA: TGTGCCAGTAGTTACAGGGGGAACACTGAAGCTTTCTTT

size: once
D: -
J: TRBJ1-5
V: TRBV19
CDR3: CASSIGPGPQHF
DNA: TGTGCCAGTAGTATAGGACCGGGACCCCAGCATTTT

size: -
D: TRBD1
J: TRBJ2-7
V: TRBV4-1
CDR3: CASSQESVARGYEQYF
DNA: TGCGCCAGCAGCCAAGAGAGTGTGGCCAGGGGGTACGAGCAGTACTTC

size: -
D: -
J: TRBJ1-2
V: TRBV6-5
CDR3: CASSYQGGYYGYTF
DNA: TGTGCCAGCAGTTACCAGGGCGGATACTATGGCTACACCTTC

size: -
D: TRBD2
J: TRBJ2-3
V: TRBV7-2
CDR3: CASSSLAGGTDTQYF
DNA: TGTGCCAGCAGCTCCCTAGCGGGAGGGACAGATACGCAGTATTTT

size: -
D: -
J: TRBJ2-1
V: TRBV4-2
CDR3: CASSQVLVASNGEQFF
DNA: TGTGCCAGCAGCCAAGTGTTAGTCGCTAGCAACGGTGAGCAGTTCTTC

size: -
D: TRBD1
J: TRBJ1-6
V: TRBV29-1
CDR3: CSVLTGSSYNSPLHF
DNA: TGCAGCGTTTTGACAGGGAGCTCCTATAATTCACCCCTCCACTTT